Below are 22 T cell receptor beta chains sequenced from a single sample in a study. TCRdb re-derived calls from the RT-PCR reads in MiXCR, one entry per CDR3 protein. This table holds about 680,000 distinct CDR3 sequences, 14% found once. Input material: memory CD4+ T cells from blood. Receptors originate from a female donor in good health, serving as a healthy control.

This clonotype was seen at least ten times. V usage is TRBV5-1 and J usage is TRBJ2-3; possible D gene TRBD2, 7 bases. This CDR3 comprises 16 residues. The germline V gene has CDR1 SGHRS and CDR2 YFSETQ. V was shortened by 3 bases and J by 4 bases, with 18 bases between the two germline ends. CDR3 DNA sequence: TGCGCCAGCAGCTCAGGAGGGGGGGGCCATGCAGATACGCAGTATTTT. Amino acid sequence: CASSSGGGGHADTQYF.

This clonotype turned up a few times. CDR3 sequence (DNA): TGTGCCAGCAGTTACCCCCGGACTAGCGGGGGGTCAAGCTCCTACAATGAGCAGTTCTTC. Its translation is CASSYPRTSGGSSSYNEQFF. J is TRBJ2-1 and V is TRBV6-2 or TRBV6-3; 14 bases agree with TRBD2. CDR1 and CDR2 (germline): MNHEY, SVGEGT. The CDR3 covers 20 residues. V was pared by 2 bases and J by 0 bases, with 9 bases of the junction left unmatched.

This clonotype came up a few times. The chain carries TRBV7-2 and TRBJ1-1, with a possible D match to TRBD1 (5 bases). Trimming shortened V by 0 bases and J by 0 bases, and 14 bases separated the two germline ends. Looked up from germline, CDR1 is SGHTA and CDR2 is FQGNSA. The CDR3 has 17 residues. The CDR3 nucleotides read TGTGCCAGCAGCTTAGCCAGGGATTACCGTATGAACACTGAAGCTTTCTTT. Translated, it gives CASSLARDYRMNTEAFF.

This clonotype was seen many times. The chain employs TRBV4-2 and TRBJ1-5; a possible D gene is TRBD1 (5 bases). CDR3 length: 15 amino acids. The V end was cut by 0 bases, the J end by 1 base, with 7 bases between. CDR1 and CDR2 (germline): LGHNA, YNFKEQ. The CDR3 here is CASSQDGASNQPQHF. The CDR3 nucleotides are TGTGCCAGCAGCCAAGATGGGGCAAGCAATCAGCCCCAGCATTTT.

This clonotype showed up just once. The chain recombines TRBV28 with TRBJ1-3; D is unresolved. V lost 5 bases, J lost 0 bases, and 11 bases lay in between. The CDR3 extends over 15 amino acids. The germline gives CDR1 MDHEN, CDR2 SYDVKM. The CDR3: CASSPPMSSGNTIYF. Here the CDR3 DNA reads TGTGCCAGCAGTCCCCCGATGAGCTCTGGAAACACCATATATTTT. Drawing the rest from reference TRBV28 and TRBJ1-3, the complete variable domain is DVKVTQSSRYLVKRTGEKVFLECVQDMDHENMFWYRQDPGLGLRLIYFSYDVKMKEKGDIPEGYSVSREKKERFSLILESASTNQTSMYLCASSPPMSSGNTIYFGEGSWLTVV.

The rearrangement joins TRBV7-2 to TRBJ1-4, with D unresolved. CDR1 SGHTA and CDR2 FQGNSA come from the germline V gene. This CDR3 spans 15 amino acids. Trimming stripped 5 bases from V and 0 bases from J, with 10 bases between. DNA of the CDR3: TGTGCCAGCAGCGGTCGACGGTCAACTAATGAAAAACTGTTTTTT. Protein: CASSGRRSTNEKLFF.

V is TRBV2 and J is TRBJ1-5; D is uncertain. The germline V and J ends were trimmed by 2 bases and 0 bases, with 14 bases remaining between them. The germline V gene encodes CDR1 SNHLY and CDR2 FYNNEI. There are 17 residues in the CDR3. The CDR3 is CASSEMLSAYSNQPQHF. The CDR3 region has the DNA TGTGCCAGCAGTGAAATGTTGTCAGCATATAGCAATCAGCCCCAGCATTTT.

The chain joins TRBV4-3 to TRBJ1-1, with D hard to call. Germline CDR1 and CDR2: LGHNA and YSLEER. The germline V and J ends were trimmed by 2 bases and 1 base, with 11 bases remaining between them. This CDR3 comprises 15 residues. CDR3: CASSQLYGSNTEAFF. CDR3 in DNA: TGCGCCAGCAGCCAATTATACGGATCGAACACTGAAGCTTTCTTT.

This clonotype was seen more than once but under ten times. This rearrangement joins TRBV24-1 to TRBJ2-3; tentative D call: TRBD2 (6 bases). The V gene lost 3 bases and the J gene lost 2 bases, with 20 bases spanning the gap. The CDR3 is 18 amino acids. Germline V lookup: CDR1 KGHDR, CDR2 SFDVKD. The CDR3 DNA is TGTGCCACCAGTGATCCTTTCCCGGGACTGACGACCACAGATACGCAGTATTTT. Translating it yields CATSDPFPGLTTTDTQYF.

The table lists this clonotype with many counts. This chain links TRBV5-4 with TRBJ2-1, with 10 bases identical to TRBD2. After removal of 4 bases from V and 7 bases from J, the junction contained 11 bases not matched to a gene. The germline V gene has CDR1 SGHNT and CDR2 YYREEE (reference sequence). The CDR3 contains 16 residues. The chain's CDR3 is CASSAGLAGVGNEQFF. The CDR3 nucleotides are TGTGCCAGCAGCGCTGGCCTAGCGGGAGTGGGTAATGAGCAGTTCTTC.

This clonotype has more than one count but fewer than ten. A read error may produce the germline difference seen at one junction end. The J gene is TRBJ2-1, the V gene TRBV5-1, with D perhaps matching TRBD2 (6 bases). Germline values: CDR1 SGHRS, CDR2 YFSETQ. The CDR3 consists of 14 residues. CDR3 sequence reads: CASTLEGNWNEQFF. CDR3 nucleotides: TGCGCCAGCACCTTGGAGGGGAATTGGAATGAGCAGTTCTTC.

The J gene is TRBJ2-3, the V gene TRBV7-9, with 8 bases lining up with TRBD2. The CDR3 sequence is 11 residues long. Germline V gives CDR1 SEHNR, CDR2 FQNEAQ (reference sequence). V gave up 7 bases and J gave up 8 bases; unmatched junction bases: 2. The CDR3 region is CASNRGGTQYF. CDR3 in DNA: TGTGCCAGCAATCGGGGGGGTACGCAGTATTTT. The whole variable domain, remainder taken from reference TRBV7-9 and TRBJ2-3, is DTGVSQNPRHKITKRGQNVTFRCDPISEHNRLYWYRQTLGQGPEFLTYFQNEAQLEKSRLLSDRFSAERPKGSFSTLEIQRTEQGDSAMYLCASNRGGTQYFGPGTRLTVL.

The chain has TRBV6-6 and TRBJ1-1, with 9 bases that match TRBD1. Trimming removed 0 bases from V and 1 base from J; junction bases left unmatched: 9. The CDR3 contains 18 residues. CDR1 MNHNY and CDR2 SVGAGI come from the germline V gene (reference sequence). The CDR3 spells CASSYSNRDRVQNTEAFF. Written as DNA, the CDR3 is TGTGCCAGCAGTTACTCGAACAGGGACAGGGTACAGAACACTGAAGCTTTCTTT.

This clonotype appeared a few times. This chain uses TRBV10-3 with TRBJ1-2, with 12 bases matching TRBD1. With 2 bases clipped from V and 6 bases from J, the junction kept 13 bases outside the gene matches. CDR1 and CDR2 from the germline V gene are ENHRY and SYGVKD. The CDR3 contains 18 residues. The CDR3 region is CAISEPGQGAGFADGYTF. CDR3 DNA sequence: TGTGCCATCAGTGAGCCGGGACAGGGGGCCGGCTTCGCGGATGGCTACACCTTC.

The sample holds a few counts of this clonotype. The chain employs TRBV7-9 and TRBJ1-5, with a tentative D call TRBD1 (5 bases). V was clipped by 8 bases and J by 0 bases, with 17 bases between them. CDR1 SEHNR and CDR2 FQNEAQ come from the germline V gene (reference sequence). The CDR3 covers 16 residues. CDR3 loop: CASFETGLYSNQPQHF. CDR3 coding DNA: TGTGCCAGCTTCGAGACGGGGCTTTATAGCAATCAGCCCCAGCATTTT.

In this sample, this clonotype turned up a few times. The chain joins TRBV27 to TRBJ1-2; D not certain. The CDR3 totals 13 residues. Germline CDR1 MNHEY, CDR2 SMNVEV (reference sequence). Between the trimmed V and J ends, which lost 6 bases and 4 bases, there was a span of 12 bases. The CDR3 protein is CASSPARIYGYTF. The CDR3 DNA reads TGTGCCAGCAGCCCGGCCAGAATCTATGGCTACACCTTC.

The chain carries TRBV25-1 and TRBJ2-7; D tentatively reads TRBD1 or TRBD2 (5 bases each). There are 14 residues in the CDR3. The V end lost 7 bases, the J end lost 2 bases, and 15 bases lay between the germline ends. Germline V gives CDR1 MGHDK, CDR2 SYGVNS. CDR3 protein: CASIPTEGTYEQYF. The CDR3 DNA follows: TGTGCCAGCATTCCCACTGAGGGGACCTACGAGCAGTACTTC.

The rearrangement joins TRBV6-1 to TRBJ2-3; 10 nucleotides align to TRBD1. This CDR3 contains 16 residues. Germline CDR1 and CDR2: MNHNS and SASEGT. V lost 5 bases, J lost 5 bases, and 10 bases stayed unmatched. The CDR3 bases are TGTGCCAGCAGTCAACCGGGACAGGGGTCCGAAGATACGCAGTATTTT. Its translation is CASSQPGQGSEDTQYF.

This clonotype was counted at least ten times. The rearrangement links TRBV11-1 to TRBJ2-1; D might be TRBD2 (6 bases). V was clipped by 3 bases and J by 8 bases, with 23 bases between them. The CDR3 is made up of 17 amino acids. CDR1 SGHAT and CDR2 FQDESV come from the germline V gene (reference sequence). The chain's CDR3 is CASSFARGLKSRYEQFF. In DNA form, the CDR3 reads TGTGCCAGCAGCTTTGCCCGGGGACTCAAGAGCCGATATGAGCAGTTCTTC.

V usage is TRBV18 and J usage is TRBJ1-3; maybe TRBD1 (5 bases). This CDR3 has 14 amino acids. The ends were cut back, 7 bases at V and 0 bases at J, with 10 bases in the middle. Germline V lookup: CDR1 KGHSH, CDR2 LQKENI. The CDR3 DNA is TGTGCCAGCTGTCAGGGAGCCTCTGGAAACACCATATATTTT. As protein: CASCQGASGNTIYF.

The chain employs TRBV14 and TRBJ1-1; D remains ambiguous. The CDR3 is made up of 12 amino acids. Germline CDR1 SGHDN, CDR2 FVKESK. The V and J ends lost 6 bases and 3 bases respectively, with 8 bases between them. CDR3 residues: CASSGTYTEAFF. CDR3 DNA sequence: TGTGCCAGCAGTGGCACATACACTGAAGCTTTCTTT. Together with reference TRBV14 and TRBJ1-1, the CDR3 gives the full variable domain: EAGVTQFPSHSVIEKGQTVTLRCDPISGHDNLYWYRRVMGKEIKFLLHFVKESKQDESGMPNNRFLAERTGGTYSTLKVQPAELEDSGVYFCASSGTYTEAFFGQGTRLTVV.

This clonotype was seen repeatedly, ten times or more. The J gene is TRBJ1-5, the V gene TRBV6-1; D is perhaps TRBD1 (6 bases). The CDR3 is 14 amino acids. V lost 0 bases, J lost 5 bases, and 8 bases lay in between. Germline CDR1 reads MNHNS; CDR2 reads SASEGT. The DNA for the CDR3 is TGTGCCAGCAGTGAAGCCGGACAGTATCAGCCCCAGCATTTT. This translates into CASSEAGQYQPQHF.